The text below deals with one TCR beta chain. Its target is not known. PCR employed 60 Vbeta and 13 Jbeta primers. Sequenced by immunoSEQ multiplex PCR; TCRdb stores in-frame clones only, minus some. The table shows approximately 150,000 clones, with about 80% occurring only once. This specimen comes from a study of cytomegalovirus exposure and HLA in healthy donors. Study results and caveats: The authors reported that TCR beta sequences could predict HLA-A and HLA-B alleles. These predictions were accurate for most subjects in the first cohort.

The receptor was isolated from a man in his forties in good health and CMV-seropositive. Sequencing used PBMCs.

In DNA, the CDR3 is TGTGCCAGCAGCTTACGACAGGGGAGGGATGGCTACACCTTC. Amino acids: CASSLRQGRDGYTF. V and J are TRBV7-9 and TRBJ1-2; 8 bases fit TRBD1. This CDR3 contains 14 residues. Trimming cost V 2 bases and J 6 bases; bases outside gene matches: 5. Germline CDR1 SEHNR, CDR2 FQNEAQ (reference sequence).